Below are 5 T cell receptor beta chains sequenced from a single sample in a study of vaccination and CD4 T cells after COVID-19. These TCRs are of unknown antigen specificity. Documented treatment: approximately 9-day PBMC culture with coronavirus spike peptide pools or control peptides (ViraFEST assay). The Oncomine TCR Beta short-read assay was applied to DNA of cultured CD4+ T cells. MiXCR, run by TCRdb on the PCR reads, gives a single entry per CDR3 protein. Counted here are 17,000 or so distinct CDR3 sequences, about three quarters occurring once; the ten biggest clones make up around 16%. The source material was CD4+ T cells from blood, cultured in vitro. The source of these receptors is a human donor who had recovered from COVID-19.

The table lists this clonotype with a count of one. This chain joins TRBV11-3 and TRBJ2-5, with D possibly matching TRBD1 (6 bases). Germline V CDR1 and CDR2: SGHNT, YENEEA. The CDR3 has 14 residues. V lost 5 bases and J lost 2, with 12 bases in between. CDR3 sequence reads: CASSPRDKQETQYF. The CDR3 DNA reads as TGTGCCAGCAGCCCAAGGGACAAGCAAGAGACCCAGTACTTC.

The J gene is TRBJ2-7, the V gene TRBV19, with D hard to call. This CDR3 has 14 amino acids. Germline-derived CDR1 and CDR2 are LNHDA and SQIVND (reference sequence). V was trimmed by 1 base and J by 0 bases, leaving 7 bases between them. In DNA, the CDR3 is TGTGCCAGTAGTATAGGACCCCTCTCCTACGAGCAGTACTTC. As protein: CASSIGPLSYEQYF.

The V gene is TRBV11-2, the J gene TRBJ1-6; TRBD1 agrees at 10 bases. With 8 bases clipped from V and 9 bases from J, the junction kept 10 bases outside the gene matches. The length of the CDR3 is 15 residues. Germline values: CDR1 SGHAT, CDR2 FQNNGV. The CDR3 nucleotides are TGTGCCAGCGCCACGGGGACAGGGGCATCTTCACCCCTCCACTTT. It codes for CASATGTGASSPLHF.

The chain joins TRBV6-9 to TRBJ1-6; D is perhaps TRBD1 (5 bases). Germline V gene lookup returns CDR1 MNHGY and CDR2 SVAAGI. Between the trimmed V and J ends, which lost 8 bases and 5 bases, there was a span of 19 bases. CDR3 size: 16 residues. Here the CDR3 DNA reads TGTGCCAGCCCCTGGGGGAGGGCTGGGGATAATTCACCCCTCCACTTT. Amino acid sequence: CASPWGRAGDNSPLHF.

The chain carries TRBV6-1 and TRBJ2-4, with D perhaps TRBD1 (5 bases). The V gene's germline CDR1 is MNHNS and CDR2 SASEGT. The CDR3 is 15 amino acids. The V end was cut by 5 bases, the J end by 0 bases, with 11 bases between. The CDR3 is CASSPSQGAKNIQYF. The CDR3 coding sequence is TGTGCCAGCAGTCCCTCTCAGGGAGCCAAAAACATTCAGTACTTC.